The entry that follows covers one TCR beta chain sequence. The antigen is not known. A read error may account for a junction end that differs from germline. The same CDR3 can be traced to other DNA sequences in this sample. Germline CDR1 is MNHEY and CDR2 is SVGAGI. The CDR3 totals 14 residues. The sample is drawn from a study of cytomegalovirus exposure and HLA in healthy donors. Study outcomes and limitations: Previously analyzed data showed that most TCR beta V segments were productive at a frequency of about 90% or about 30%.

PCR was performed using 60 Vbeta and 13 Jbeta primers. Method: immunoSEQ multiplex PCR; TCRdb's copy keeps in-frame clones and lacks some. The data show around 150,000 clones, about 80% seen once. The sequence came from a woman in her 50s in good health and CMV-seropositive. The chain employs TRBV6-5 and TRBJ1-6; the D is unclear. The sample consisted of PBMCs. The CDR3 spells CASSYARNNSPLHF. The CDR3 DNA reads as TGTGCCAGCAGTTACGCCAGAAATAATTCCCCCCTCCACTTT.